The source of this TCR beta chain is a study of blood T cell repertoires in COVID-19. Study-wide context: PBMCs, B-cell-depleted T cells, or T cells provided the cDNA or gDNA that made up the material.

This clone was seen once. Study processing details: Scientists estimated how many nucleated cells there were by amplifying reference gene primers. Here immunoSEQ multiplex PCR was the method, and the copy in TCRdb shows in-frame clones only, minus some. V, J and clone size are taken as reported in that table, and D and trimming were inferred from the DNA itself. The table includes under 300,000 clones, 65% to 90% detected once. Trimming removed 3 bases at V and 3 bases at J, with 15 bases between. CDR1 is LNHDA and CDR2 is SQIVND in the germline V gene (reference sequence). The CDR3 has 16 amino acids.

This chain connects TRBV19 to TRBJ2-1; D might be TRBD2 (6 bases). Sequencing was done on a sample of peripheral blood. This TCR was recovered from a human donor in a cohort sampled during active COVID-19. The CDR3 reads CASSMSQRAVYNEQFF. The CDR3 DNA reads as TGTGCCAGTAGTATGTCCCAGCGGGCCGTCTACAATGAGCAGTTCTTC.